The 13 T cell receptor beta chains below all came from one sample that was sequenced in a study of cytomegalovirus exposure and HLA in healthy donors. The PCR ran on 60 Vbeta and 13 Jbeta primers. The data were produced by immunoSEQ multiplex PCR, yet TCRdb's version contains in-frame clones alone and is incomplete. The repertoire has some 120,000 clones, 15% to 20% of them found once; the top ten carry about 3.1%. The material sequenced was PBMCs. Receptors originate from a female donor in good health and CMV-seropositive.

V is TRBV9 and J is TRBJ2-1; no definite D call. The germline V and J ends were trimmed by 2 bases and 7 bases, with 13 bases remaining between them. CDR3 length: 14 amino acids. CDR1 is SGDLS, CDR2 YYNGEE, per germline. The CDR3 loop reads CASSVRVAANEQFF. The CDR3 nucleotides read TGTGCCAGCAGCGTCCGGGTCGCCGCAAATGAGCAGTTCTTC.

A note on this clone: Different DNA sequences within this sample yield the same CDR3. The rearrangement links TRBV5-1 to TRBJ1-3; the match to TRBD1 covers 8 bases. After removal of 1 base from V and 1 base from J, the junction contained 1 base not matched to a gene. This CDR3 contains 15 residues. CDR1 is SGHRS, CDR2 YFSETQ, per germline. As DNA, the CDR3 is TGCGCCAGCAGCTTGAGGACAGGGTCTGGAAACACCATATATTTT. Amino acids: CASSLRTGSGNTIYF. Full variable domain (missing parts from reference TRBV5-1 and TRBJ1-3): KAGVTQTPRYLIKTRGQQVTLSCSPISGHRSVSWYQQTPGQGLQFLFEYFSETQRNKGNFPGRFSGRQFSNSRSEMNVSTLELGDSALYLCASSLRTGSGNTIYFGEGSWLTVV.

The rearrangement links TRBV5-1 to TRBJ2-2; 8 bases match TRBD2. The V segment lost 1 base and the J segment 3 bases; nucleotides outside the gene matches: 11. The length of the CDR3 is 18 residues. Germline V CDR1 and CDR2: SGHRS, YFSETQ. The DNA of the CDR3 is TGCGCCAGCAGCTTGTTTCCTCGTCCAGCGGGGGACACCGGGGAGCTGTTTTTT. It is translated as CASSLFPRPAGDTGELFF.

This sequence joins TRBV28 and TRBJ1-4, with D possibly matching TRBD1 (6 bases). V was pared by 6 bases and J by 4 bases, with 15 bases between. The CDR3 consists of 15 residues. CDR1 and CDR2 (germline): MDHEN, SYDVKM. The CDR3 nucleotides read TGTGCCAGCAGACTACCGGGACATCTTAATGAAAAACTGTTTTTT. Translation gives CASRLPGHLNEKLFF.

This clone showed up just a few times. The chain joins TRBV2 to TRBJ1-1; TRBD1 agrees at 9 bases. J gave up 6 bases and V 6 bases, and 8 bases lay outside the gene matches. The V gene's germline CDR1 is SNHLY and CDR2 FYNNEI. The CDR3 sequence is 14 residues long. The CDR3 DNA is TGTGCCAGCAGGGTGGACAGGGGATCTCCTGAAGCTTTCTTT. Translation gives CASRVDRGSPEAFF.

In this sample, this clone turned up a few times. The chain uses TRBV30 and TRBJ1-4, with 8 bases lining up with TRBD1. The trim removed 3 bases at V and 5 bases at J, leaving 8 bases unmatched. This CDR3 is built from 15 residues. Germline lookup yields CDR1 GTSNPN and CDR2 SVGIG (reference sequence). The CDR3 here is CAWSDRQGWNEKLFF. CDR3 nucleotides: TGTGCCTGGAGCGATAGACAGGGGTGGAATGAAAAACTGTTTTTT.

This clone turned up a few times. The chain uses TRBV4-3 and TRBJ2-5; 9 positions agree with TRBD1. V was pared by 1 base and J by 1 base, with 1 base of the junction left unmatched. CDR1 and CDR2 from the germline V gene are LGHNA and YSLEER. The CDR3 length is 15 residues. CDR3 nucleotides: TGCGCCAGCAGCCAAGGGACAGGGGTCCAAGAGACCCAGTACTTC. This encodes CASSQGTGVQETQYF.

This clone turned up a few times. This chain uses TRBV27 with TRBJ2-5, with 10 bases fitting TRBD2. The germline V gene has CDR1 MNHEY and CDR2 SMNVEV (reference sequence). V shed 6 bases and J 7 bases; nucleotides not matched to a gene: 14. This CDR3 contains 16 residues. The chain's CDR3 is CASRRGAGGPVGTQYF. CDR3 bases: TGTGCCAGCAGGCGGGGAGCGGGAGGGCCCGTGGGGACCCAGTACTTC.

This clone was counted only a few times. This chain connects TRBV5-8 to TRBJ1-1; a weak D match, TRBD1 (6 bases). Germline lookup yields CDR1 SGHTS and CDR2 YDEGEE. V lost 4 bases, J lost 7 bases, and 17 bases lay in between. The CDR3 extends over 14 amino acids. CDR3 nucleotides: TGTGCCAGCAGCGCCATTCGCAAGGGGGATGAAGCTTTCTTT. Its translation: CASSAIRKGDEAFF.

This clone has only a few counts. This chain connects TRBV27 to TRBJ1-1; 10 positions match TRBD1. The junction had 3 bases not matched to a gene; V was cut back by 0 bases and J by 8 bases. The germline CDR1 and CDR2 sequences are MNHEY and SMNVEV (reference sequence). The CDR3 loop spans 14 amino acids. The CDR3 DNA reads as TGTGCCAGCAGTTTATCGACAGGGGGCGCCGAAGCTTTCTTT. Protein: CASSLSTGGAEAFF.

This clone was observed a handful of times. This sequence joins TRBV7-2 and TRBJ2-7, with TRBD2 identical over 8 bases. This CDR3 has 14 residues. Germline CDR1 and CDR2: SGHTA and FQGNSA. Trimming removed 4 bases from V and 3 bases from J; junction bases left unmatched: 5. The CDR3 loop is CASSSGTRGYEQYF. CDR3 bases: TGTGCCAGCAGCTCTGGGACTAGGGGCTACGAGCAGTACTTC.

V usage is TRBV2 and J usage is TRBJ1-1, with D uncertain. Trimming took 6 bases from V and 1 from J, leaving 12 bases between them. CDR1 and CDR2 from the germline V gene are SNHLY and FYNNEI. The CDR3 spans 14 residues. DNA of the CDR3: TGTGCCAGCAGCAGAGCAGGTGGGAACACTGAAGCTTTCTTT. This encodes CASSRAGGNTEAFF.

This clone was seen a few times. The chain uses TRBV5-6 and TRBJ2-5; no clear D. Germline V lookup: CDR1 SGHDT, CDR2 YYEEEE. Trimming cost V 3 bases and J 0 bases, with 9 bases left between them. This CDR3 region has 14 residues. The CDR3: CASSSRVYQETQYF. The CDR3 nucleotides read TGTGCCAGCAGCTCCCGGGTTTACCAAGAGACCCAGTACTTC.